This TCR beta chain was sequenced during a study of STAT5B mutations in CD4+ large granular lymphocyte leukemia. The method was immunoSEQ multiplex PCR; TCRdb's version includes in-frame clones alone and lacks a portion of them. This table has around 24,000 clones, about three quarters appearing once. V lost 1 base to trimming and J lost 8 bases, with 23 bases between them. The CDR3 covers 17 residues. Germline CDR1 reads MGHRA; CDR2 reads YSYEKL. Only one count was recorded for this clone. The chain joins TRBV4-1 to TRBJ1-2; D ambiguous. The clonotype originates from a human donor in good health. Sequencing used CD4+ T cells from blood buffy coats. The CDR3 is CASSQGKEQSLFRGYTF. CDR3 sequence (DNA): TGCGCCAGCAGCCAAGGGAAGGAACAGTCACTATTTCGCGGCTACACCTTC.